A selection of T cell receptor beta chains follows, all from one sample in a study of blood T cell repertoires in COVID-19. Data came from immunoSEQ multiplex PCR; TCRdb stores just in-frame clones and leaves some out. The profile shows approximately 170,000 clones, 89% of them singletons. Sequencing used PBMCs or T cells enriched from blood (not recorded which). These receptors were collected from a young woman who had recovered from COVID-19. CDR3s include the opening cysteine and the closing phenylalanine or tryptophan. The D gene is left open where the match is weak. Clone size is not always given. Where it is, it says once, few, many or a class for expanded clones.

NA,NA,TRBJ1-5,TRBV23-1,CASSNPGIAWQPQHF,TGCGCCAGCAGTAATCCGGGTATTGCTTGGCAGCCCCAGCATTTT
NA,NA,TRBJ2-7,TRBV2,CASSEEIPAAPSYEQYF,TGTGCCAGCAGTGAGGAGATACCAGCCGCCCCTTCCTACGAGCAGTACTTC
NA,NA,TRBJ2-1,TRBV20-1,CSASSGNEQFF,TGCAGTGCTAGCAGCGGCAATGAGCAGTTCTTC
TRBD1,NA,TRBJ1-3,TRBV5-1,CASSLGDRRSSGNTIYF,TGCGCCAGCAGCTTGGGGGACAGGAGATCCTCTGGAAACACCATATATTTT
NA,NA,TRBJ2-4,TRBV18,CASSQAGAKNIQYF,TGTGCCAGCTCCCAGGCAGGGGCCAAAAACATTCAGTACTTC
TRBD2,NA,TRBJ2-7,TRBV5-1,CASRLANNYEQYF,TGCGCCAGCAGACTAGCGAATAACTACGAGCAGTACTTC
NA,NA,TRBJ2-1,TRBV27,CASSFRGRSYNEQFF,TGTGCCAGCAGTTTCCGGGGTCGGTCCTACAATGAGCAGTTCTTC
TRBD2,once,TRBJ2-1,TRBV3-1/TRBV3-2,CASSYVTSVDNEQFF,TGTGCCAGCAGCTACGTGACTAGCGTAGACAATGAGCAGTTCTTC
TRBD2,NA,TRBJ2-1,TRBV27,CASSLSLAGWVEQFF,TGTGCCAGCAGTTTAAGTCTAGCGGGATGGGTGGAGCAGTTCTTC
NA,NA,TRBJ2-3,TRBV28,CASTFQSGESTDTQYF,TGTGCCAGCACTTTTCAATCCGGGGAGAGCACAGATACGCAGTATTTT
TRBD1,NA,TRBJ1-1,TRBV7-2,CASSLVWGRGFEAFF,TGTGCCAGCAGCTTAGTCTGGGGCAGGGGGTTTGAAGCTTTCTTT
TRBD2,NA,TRBJ2-3,TRBV4-1,CASSQDVSGRDTQYF,TGCGCCAGCAGCCAAGATGTTAGCGGGAGGGATACGCAGTATTTT
NA,once,TRBJ2-3,TRBV27,CASSLIGVRQGFTDTQYF,TGTGCCAGCAGTTTAATTGGAGTAAGGCAGGGGTTCACAGATACGCAGTATTTT
NA,once,TRBJ1-5,TRBV28,CASSLPRGGVGNQPQHF,TGTGCCAGCAGTCTACCCCGGGGGGGGGTTGGCAATCAGCCCCAGCATTTT
NA,NA,TRBJ1-5,TRBV27,CASSPLPSGQPQHF,TGTGCCAGCAGTCCCCTCCCCTCCGGGCAGCCCCAGCATTTT
TRBD2,once,TRBJ2-2,TRBV6-5,CASSYSSSGSTGELFF,TGTGCCAGCAGTTACTCGTCTAGCGGGAGCACCGGGGAGCTGTTTTTT
TRBD2,NA,TRBJ2-5,TRBV11-2,CASSPGLDQETQYF,TGTGCCAGCAGCCCCGGACTAGACCAAGAGACCCAGTACTTC
TRBD2,NA,TRBJ2-1,TRBV27,CASSFLTSGRGYNEQFF,TGTGCCAGCAGTTTCCTGACTAGCGGGAGGGGTTACAATGAGCAGTTCTTC
TRBD1,NA,TRBJ1-6,TRBV4-1,CASSQYRGQNNSPLHF,TGCGCCAGCAGCCAATACAGGGGGCAGAATAATTCACCCCTCCACTTT
NA,NA,TRBJ1-4,TRBV28,CASSFIQGIATNEKLFF,TGTGCCAGCAGCTTTATCCAGGGGATAGCAACTAATGAAAAACTGTTTTTT
NA,once,TRBJ2-5,TRBV7-2,CASSSPEGGGLETQYF,TGTGCCAGCAGCTCCCCAGAGGGGGGGGGTCTGGAGACCCAGTACTTC
NA,NA,TRBJ1-4,TRBV3-1/TRBV3-2,CASSQDGGQNNEKLFF,TGTGCCAGCAGCCAAGACGGGGGGCAGAATAATGAAAAACTGTTTTTT
NA,NA,TRBJ2-7,TRBV19,CASSMDGGEQYF,TGTGCCAGTAGTATGGACGGAGGGGAGCAGTACTTC
NA,few,TRBJ1-1,TRBV7-3,CASSETGNGNTEAFF,TGTGCCAGCAGCGAAACAGGGAATGGGAACACTGAAGCTTTCTTT
TRBD1,NA,TRBJ1-3,TRBV4-1,CASSQDGTGNSGNTIYF,TGCGCCAGCAGCCAAGATGGGACAGGGAACTCTGGAAACACCATATATTTT
NA,NA,TRBJ2-7,TRBV9,CASSVGVRGGREQYF,TGTGCCAGCAGCGTAGGTGTGAGGGGAGGTAGGGAGCAGTACTTC
NA,NA,TRBJ1-2,TRBV6-5,CASSNGQRYTF,TGTGCCAGCAGTAACGGACAGAGGTACACCTTC
TRBD1,NA,TRBJ1-6,TRBV6-1,CASSEQQGPRSPLHF,TGTGCCAGCAGTGAGCAACAGGGGCCGAGGTCACCCCTCCACTTT
NA,once,TRBJ1-6,TRBV5-1,CASRKGEINSYNSPLHF,TGCGCCAGCAGGAAGGGGGAGATTAACTCCTATAATTCACCCCTCCACTTT
TRBD2,NA,TRBJ2-7,TRBV7-2,CASSTTSGAYEQYF,TGTGCCAGCAGCACTACTAGCGGGGCCTACGAGCAGTACTTC
NA,once,TRBJ1-1,TRBV29-1,CSVEDGREAFF,TGCAGCGTTGAAGATGGGAGGGAAGCTTTCTTT
NA,NA,TRBJ1-1,TRBV28,CASTIWKGGNTEAFF,TGTGCCAGCACTATATGGAAAGGGGGGAACACTGAAGCTTTCTTT
TRBD2,NA,TRBJ2-7,TRBV30,CAWSVLAGGPYEQYF,TGTGCCTGGAGTGTATTAGCGGGAGGGCCCTACGAGCAGTACTTC
NA,NA,TRBJ1-6,TRBV6-5,CASSYSNGASPLHF,TGTGCCAGCAGTTACTCGAACGGTGCTTCACCCCTCCACTTT
NA,NA,TRBJ1-5,TRBV19,CASSRRELSQPQHF,TGTGCCAGTAGTCGACGGGAATTGAGCCAGCCCCAGCATTTT
TRBD1,NA,TRBJ2-7,TRBV28,CAALQTGQFYEQYF,TGTGCCGCATTACAAACGGGACAGTTCTACGAGCAGTACTTC
NA,NA,TRBJ1-2,TRBV7-8,CASSPVETAGYGYTF,TGTGCCAGCAGCCCAGTGGAGACAGCCGGCTATGGCTACACCTTC
NA,NA,TRBJ1-4,TRBV20-1,CSASGFIRTNEKLFF,TGCAGTGCTAGTGGGTTCATCAGGACTAATGAAAAACTGTTTTTT
TRBD1,NA,TRBJ1-1,TRBV2,CASRENRGQRLNTEAFF,TGTGCCAGCAGAGAGAACAGGGGCCAGAGGCTGAACACTGAAGCTTTCTTT
NA,once,TRBJ2-1,TRBV2,CASSDEGSYNEQFF,TGTGCCAGTAGTGATGAGGGATCCTACAATGAGCAGTTCTTC
NA,NA,TRBJ2-7,TRBV27,CASRISLSYEQYF,TGTGCCAGCAGGATTAGCCTCTCCTACGAGCAGTACTTC
TRBD1,few,TRBJ2-7,TRBV3-1/TRBV3-2,CASSHWDRAYEQYF,TGTGCCAGCAGCCATTGGGACAGGGCCTACGAGCAGTACTTC
TRBD2,NA,TRBJ2-5,TRBV29-1,CSVEEGRGTQYF,TGCAGCGTTGAAGAGGGGAGGGGGACCCAGTACTTC
NA,once,TRBJ2-7,TRBV6-1,CASSEALRGVYEQYF,TGTGCCAGCAGTGAAGCGCTTCGGGGAGTGTACGAGCAGTACTTC
NA,NA,TRBJ1-5,TRBV28,CASSFSIPGDNQPQHF,TGTGCCAGCAGTTTCTCCATTCCGGGAGACAATCAGCCCCAGCATTTT
TRBD2,NA,TRBJ2-7,TRBV30,CAWSGGGEQYF,TGTGCCTGGAGTGGGGGGGGCGAGCAGTACTTC
TRBD1,NA,TRBJ2-7,TRBV27,CASRTAGGREQYF,TGTGCCAGCAGGACGGCAGGGGGCCGCGAGCAGTACTTC
NA,NA,TRBJ2-1,TRBV30,CAWSLQYNEQFF,TGTGCCTGGAGCTTACAGTACAATGAGCAGTTCTTC
TRBD1,NA,TRBJ1-5,TRBV29-1,CSVGQGSNQPQHF,TGCAGCGTTGGACAGGGTAGCAATCAGCCCCAGCATTTT
NA,NA,TRBJ2-3,TRBV12-5,CASGSAGSDTQYF,TGTGCTAGTGGGTCGGCGGGTTCAGATACGCAGTATTTT
NA,NA,TRBJ2-3,TRBV9,CASSPDPWDGGDF,TGTGCCAGCAGTCCGGACCCGTGGGACGGAGGGGATTTT
TRBD2,NA,TRBJ2-1,TRBV7-2,CASRHFLAGGEDEQFF,TGTGCCAGCCGACACTTTTTAGCGGGAGGGGAGGATGAGCAGTTCTTC
TRBD1,NA,TRBJ1-1,TRBV28,CASRGTGNTEAFF,TGTGCCAGCAGGGGGACAGGGAACACTGAAGCTTTCTTT